What follows are 20 T cell receptor beta chains derived from one specimen sequenced in a study of blood T cell repertoires in COVID-19. This table comes from immunoSEQ multiplex PCR, and its TCRdb copy is limited to in-frame clones, with some not included. The profile covers some 40,000 clones, with roughly four fifths appearing a single time and 42% taken by the ten largest. Source material: peripheral blood. The origin of the receptors is a human donor in a cohort sampled during active or convalescent COVID-19. The donor label of this sample is uncertain.

J is TRBJ2-3 and V is TRBV2; D is perhaps TRBD1 (6 bases). Trimming took off 8 bases at V and 6 bases at J, with 33 bases between the two ends. The CDR3 runs 19 residues. Germline-derived CDR1 and CDR2 are SNHLY and FYNNEI. The CDR3 nucleotides read TGTGCCAGCGGGGGCAGCACCGACCGTGGTTTTGATGGCTCGGATACGCAGTATTTT. It yields the protein CASGGSTDRGFDGSDTQYF.

There are a few counts of this clone. V gene TRBV19 combines with J gene TRBJ1-2; D call uncertain. V was cut by 8 bases and J by 4 bases, with 14 bases left in between. Germline CDR1 is LNHDA and CDR2 is SQIVND (reference sequence). CDR3 length: 13 residues. The CDR3 sequence is CASRTLEGYGYTF. In nucleotides, the CDR3 is TGTGCCAGTCGGACGCTCGAGGGCTATGGCTACACCTTC.

The chain combines TRBV2 with TRBJ1-2; TRBD1 aligns across 10 bases. With V trimmed by 1 base and J by 5 bases, 7 bases remained unmatched. CDR1 and CDR2 (germline): SNHLY, FYNNEI. The CDR3 is 16 residues long. CDR3 coding DNA: TGTGCCAGCAGTGAAGGGACAGGGGGAGGCGGGTATGGCTACACCTTC. It specifies CASSEGTGGGGYGYTF.

Here the CDR3 reads CASSPAVGAAGELFF. In DNA, the CDR3 is TGCGCCAGCAGCCCCGCGGTAGGGGCCGCCGGGGAGCTGTTTTTT. The rearrangement joins TRBV5-1 to TRBJ2-2, with D perhaps matching TRBD1 (5 bases). CDR1 and CDR2 (germline): SGHRS, YFSETQ. The CDR3 is made up of 15 amino acids. The V end was cut by 4 bases, the J end by 6 bases, with 16 bases between.

The chain has TRBV4-3 and TRBJ1-2; possible D gene TRBD1, 5 bases. Trimming took off 2 bases at V and 4 bases at J, with 17 bases between the two ends. The germline V gene encodes CDR1 LGHNA and CDR2 YSLEER. The CDR3 length is 16 residues. The CDR3 DNA reads as TGCGCCAGCAGCCAAAGCTACAATCCAGGGTTCTATGGCTACACCTTC. Translation gives CASSQSYNPGFYGYTF.

This clone was seen only a few times. The chain links TRBV24-1 to TRBJ2-1; maybe TRBD1 (6 bases). In germline, CDR1 is KGHDR, CDR2 SFDVKD. Trimming removed 4 bases from V and 10 bases from J, with 22 bases in between. The CDR3 is made up of 16 amino acids. The CDR3 protein is CATSDGSGTPVGEQFF. Here the CDR3 DNA reads TGTGCCACCAGTGACGGATCCGGGACACCAGTCGGGGAGCAGTTCTTC.

The chain has TRBV4-1 and TRBJ2-1; 8 bases fit TRBD2. J lost 3 bases, V lost 1 base, and 5 bases had no gene match. CDR1 is MGHRA, CDR2 YSYEKL, per germline. The CDR3 consists of 16 residues. CDR3 in DNA: TGCGCCAGCAGCCAAGGGTCGGGGGGGTACTACAATGAGCAGTTCTTC. Amino acid sequence: CASSQGSGGYYNEQFF.

The V and J genes are TRBV5-6 and TRBJ2-3; D might be TRBD1 (6 bases). Germline assignment: CDR1 SGHDT and CDR2 YYEEEE. Trimming cost V 4 bases and J 6 bases, with 27 bases left between them. The CDR3 has 18 residues. The CDR3 here is CASSQRNRGGQSADTQYF. CDR3 nucleotide sequence: TGTGCCAGCAGCCAACGAAACCGAGGAGGACAGAGTGCTGATACGCAGTATTTT.

This chain uses TRBV19 with TRBJ2-3, with 9 nucleotides matching TRBD1. The CDR3 consists of 15 residues. The germline CDR1 and CDR2 sequences are LNHDA and SQIVND (reference sequence). J gave up 3 bases and V 6 bases, and 7 bases lay outside the gene matches. CDR3 coding DNA: TGTGCCAGTAGGGCCGGGACAGGGCCTACAGATACGCAGTATTTT. This gives the protein CASRAGTGPTDTQYF. The full variable domain, in which reference TRBV19 and TRBJ2-3 provide the parts outside the CDR3, is DGGITQSPKYLFRKEGQNVTLSCEQNLNHDAMYWYRQDPGQGLRLIYYSQIVNDFQKGDIAEGYSVSREKKESFPLTVTSAQKNPTAFYLCASRAGTGPTDTQYFGPGTRLTVL.

This chain connects TRBV30 to TRBJ1-5; 9 nucleotides match TRBD1. Germline lookup yields CDR1 GTSNPN and CDR2 SVGIG (reference sequence). V dropped 8 bases and J dropped 7; count of bases not matched to a gene: 9. The CDR3 covers 13 residues. In DNA, the CDR3 is TGTGCCACCGGACAGGGGTCGGGACAGCCCCAGCATTTT. Translating it yields CATGQGSGQPQHF.

CDR3 coding DNA: TGTGCCAGCAGCGTTAGCTCTGGGGCCAACGTCCTGACTTTC. This translates into CASSVSSGANVLTF. The chain couples TRBV9 to TRBJ2-6, with D unclear. Germline CDR1 reads SGDLS; CDR2 reads YYNGEE. Trimming cost V 2 bases and J 0 bases, with 3 bases left between them. The CDR3 length is 14 residues.

This chain uses TRBV7-2 with TRBJ1-2; TRBD1 matches at 9 bases. The CDR3 extends over 14 amino acids. Trimming at V came to 2 bases and at J to 7 bases, leaving 5 bases not matched to a gene. Germline CDR1 is SGHTA and CDR2 is FQGNSA. Written as DNA, the CDR3 is TGTGCCAGCAGCTTACTCCGGGACAGGGCTGGCTACACCTTC. It is translated as CASSLLRDRAGYTF.

The rearrangement links TRBV4-2 to TRBJ2-1; tentatively, D is TRBD2 (5 bases). CDR1 is LGHNA and CDR2 is YNFKEQ in the germline V gene. V lost 0 bases to trimming and J lost 7 bases, with 13 bases between them. The CDR3 covers 15 residues. CDR3 region: CASSQDWRRANEQFF. The DNA of the CDR3 is TGTGCCAGCAGCCAAGATTGGAGGCGGGCAAATGAGCAGTTCTTC.

The rearrangement uses TRBV5-1 and TRBJ2-3; unclear D gene. This CDR3 contains 13 residues. The germline CDR1 and CDR2 sequences are SGHRS and YFSETQ. V dropped 6 bases and J dropped 4 bases, with 12 bases sitting between them. CDR3 nucleotide sequence: TGCGCCAGCACCGCCGGGTCATCAGATACGCAGTATTTT. Protein sequence: CASTAGSSDTQYF.

The gene calls are TRBV2 and TRBJ1-1; 8 nucleotides agree with TRBD1. With V trimmed by 11 bases and J by 5 bases, 10 bases remained unmatched. CDR1 SNHLY and CDR2 FYNNEI come from the germline V gene. The CDR3 is 13 residues long. CDR3 sequence: CASRDRLRTEAFF. CDR3 sequence (DNA): TGTGCCTCCCGGGACAGGCTAAGGACTGAAGCTTTCTTT.

The rearrangement joins TRBV15 to TRBJ2-1; 7 positions agree with TRBD2. J lost 8 bases, V lost 3 bases, and 13 bases had no gene match. The germline V gene has CDR1 LNHNV and CDR2 YYDKDF (reference sequence). This CDR3 contains 16 residues. CDR3: CATSSLGTTSGHEQFF. The CDR3 bases are TGTGCCACCAGCAGCCTCGGGACTACCAGTGGTCATGAGCAGTTCTTC.

This clone was counted a few times. The sample holds other DNA sequences that translate to the same CDR3. The chain combines TRBV27 with TRBJ1-1, with 9 bases that match TRBD1. The germline CDR1 and CDR2 sequences are MNHEY and SMNVEV (reference sequence). CDR3 length: 14 amino acids. The junction had 7 bases not matched to a gene; V was cut back by 6 bases and J by 5 bases. CDR3 amino acids: CASSKQGARTEAFF. The CDR3 nucleotides are TGTGCCAGCAGCAAACAGGGGGCGCGGACTGAAGCTTTCTTT.

The chain joins TRBV5-4 to TRBJ1-4, with 9 bases that match TRBD1. The trim removed 4 bases at V and 5 bases at J, leaving 12 bases unmatched. The CDR3 has 17 amino acids. Germline CDR1 is SGHNT and CDR2 is YYREEE (reference sequence). The CDR3 spells CASSPDGRTGENEKLFF. The CDR3 bases are TGTGCCAGCAGCCCTGACGGGAGGACAGGGGAGAATGAAAAACTGTTTTTT.

The gene calls are TRBV5-1 and TRBJ2-3; 12 bases are a match to TRBD2. With 0 bases clipped from V and 4 bases from J, the junction kept 6 bases outside the gene matches. CDR1 is SGHRS and CDR2 is YFSETQ in the germline V gene. The CDR3 is made up of 17 amino acids. In DNA form, the CDR3 reads TGCGCCAGCAGCTTGGGGCTAGCGGGAGGGCCGGCAGATACGCAGTATTTT. The encoded protein is CASSLGLAGGPADTQYF.

This clone was recorded a few times. The chain has TRBV6-5 and TRBJ2-1, with D perhaps matching TRBD1 (6 bases). Germline V gene sequence: CDR1 MNHEY, CDR2 SVGAGI. The CDR3 is 15 residues long. Trimming stripped 6 bases from V and 4 bases from J, with 16 bases between. The CDR3 loop reads CASRDRPFTYNEQFF. The DNA for the CDR3 is TGTGCCAGCAGGGACAGACCCTTTACGTACAATGAGCAGTTCTTC.